A single sample gave rise to the 6 T cell receptor beta chains below, sequenced in a study of T cells in Graves' hyperthyroidism and ophthalmopathy. It was RNA transcripts that yielded the amplified TCR beta CDR3 regions. The TCR CDR3 first-round RT-PCR relied on the HTBI primer set. TCRdb analysed the multiplex PCR reads with MiXCR anew, one entry per CDR3 protein. Of around 300,000 distinct CDR3 sequences detected, 22% appear once; the ten largest clones hold around 62%. Sequenced: blood. These receptors all come from a young man with Graves' ophthalmopathy.

This clonotype was seen more than once but under ten times. The chain is built from TRBV7-3 and TRBJ2-1; 12 bases line up with TRBD2. The CDR3 contains 18 residues. J lost 8 bases, V lost 8 bases, and 19 bases had no gene match. Germline V CDR1 and CDR2: SGHTA, FQGTGA. This CDR3 reads CASSRGTSGPTFGDEQFF. The DNA for the CDR3 is TGTGCCAGCTCTCGGGGGACTAGCGGGCCAACCTTCGGGGATGAGCAGTTCTTC.

A few counts support this clonotype. The V and J genes are TRBV24-1 and TRBJ2-3; D not certain. The ends were cut back, 4 bases at V and 6 bases at J, with 10 bases in the middle. This CDR3 region has 13 residues. Germline CDR1 KGHDR, CDR2 SFDVKD. The CDR3 nucleotides read TGTGCCACCAGTGACCCCCCCCGCGATACGCAGTATTTT. This encodes CATSDPPRDTQYF.

This clonotype was seen ten or more times. The gene calls are TRBV20-1 and TRBJ2-3, with TRBD2 matching 7 bases. The J segment lost 5 bases and the V segment lost 0 bases, leaving 17 bases of the junction unmatched. The CDR3 totals 18 residues. From germline, CDR1 is DFQATT and CDR2 SNEGSKA (reference sequence). The CDR3 protein is CSARDREVGLAEGDTQYF. The CDR3 DNA reads as TGCAGTGCTAGAGATCGGGAGGTAGGGCTAGCCGAGGGAGATACGCAGTATTTT.

This clonotype was recorded at least ten times. This chain joins TRBV28 and TRBJ2-3; no firm D call. CDR1 is MDHEN, CDR2 SYDVKM, per germline. The CDR3 length is 12 residues. V was clipped by 1 base and J by 8 bases, with 7 bases between them. The CDR3 protein is CASSLSRVTQYF. The CDR3 coding sequence is TGTGCCAGCAGTTTATCTCGGGTTACGCAGTATTTT.

This clonotype was seen repeatedly, ten times or more. The chain employs TRBV28 and TRBJ1-1, with D perhaps matching TRBD1 (6 bases). Trimming stripped 7 bases from V and 0 bases from J, with 21 bases between. This CDR3 contains 17 residues. Germline V gene sequence: CDR1 MDHEN, CDR2 SYDVKM. The DNA for the CDR3 is TGTGCCAGCAACACACCCGGGGGGGCCGCACTGAACACTGAAGCTTTCTTT. Residues: CASNTPGGAALNTEAFF.

V is TRBV5-6 and J is TRBJ2-1; no clear D. The CDR3 runs 15 residues. V was shortened by 1 base and J by 0 bases, with 8 bases between the two germline ends. The germline V gene encodes CDR1 SGHDT and CDR2 YYEEEE. CDR3 DNA: TGTGCCAGCAGCTTGTGGGATTTCTCCTACAATGAGCAGTTCTTC. This gives the protein CASSLWDFSYNEQFF. The complete variable domain, with remaining parts taken from reference TRBV5-6 and TRBJ2-1, reads DAGVTQSPTHLIKTRGQQVTLRCSPKSGHDTVSWYQQALGQGPQFIFQYYEEEERQRGNFPDRFSGHQFPNYSSELNVNALLLGDSALYLCASSLWDFSYNEQFFGPGTRLTVL.